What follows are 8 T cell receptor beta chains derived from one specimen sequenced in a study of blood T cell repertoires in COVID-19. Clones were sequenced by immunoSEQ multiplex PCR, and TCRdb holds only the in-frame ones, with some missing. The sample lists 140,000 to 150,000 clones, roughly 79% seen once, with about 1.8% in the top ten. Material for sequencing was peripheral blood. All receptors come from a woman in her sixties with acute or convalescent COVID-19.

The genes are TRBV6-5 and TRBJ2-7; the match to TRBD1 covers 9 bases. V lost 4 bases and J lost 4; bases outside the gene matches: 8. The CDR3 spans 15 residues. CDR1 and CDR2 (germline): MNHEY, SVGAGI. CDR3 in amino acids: CASSSYRGQPYEQYF. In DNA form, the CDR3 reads TGTGCCAGCAGTTCTTACAGGGGGCAACCGTACGAGCAGTACTTC.

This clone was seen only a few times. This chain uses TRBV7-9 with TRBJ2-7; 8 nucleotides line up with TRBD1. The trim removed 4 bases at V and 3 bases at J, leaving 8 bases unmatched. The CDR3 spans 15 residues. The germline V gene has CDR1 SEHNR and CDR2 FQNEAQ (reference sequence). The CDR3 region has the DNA TGTGCCAGCAGCTCCTCCGGGACAGGCCACTACGAGCAGTACTTC. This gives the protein CASSSSGTGHYEQYF.

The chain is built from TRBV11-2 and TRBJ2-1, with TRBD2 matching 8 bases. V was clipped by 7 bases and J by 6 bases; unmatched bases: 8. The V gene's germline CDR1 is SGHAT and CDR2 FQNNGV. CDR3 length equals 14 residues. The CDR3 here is CASNKAGAGNEQFF. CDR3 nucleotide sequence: TGTGCCAGCAACAAAGCGGGAGCGGGCAATGAGCAGTTCTTC. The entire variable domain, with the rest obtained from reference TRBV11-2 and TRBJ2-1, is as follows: EAGVAQSPRYKIIEKRQSVAFWCNPISGHATLYWYQQILGQGPKLLIQFQNNGVVDDSQLPKDRFSAERLKGVDSTLKIQPAKLEDSAVYLCASNKAGAGNEQFFGPGTRLTVL.

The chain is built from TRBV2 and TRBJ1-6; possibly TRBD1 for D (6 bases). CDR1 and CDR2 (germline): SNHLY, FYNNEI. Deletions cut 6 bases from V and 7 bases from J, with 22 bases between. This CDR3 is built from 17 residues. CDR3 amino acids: CASRPTLLNRANSPLHF. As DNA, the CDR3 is TGTGCCAGCAGGCCCACGCTCTTAAACAGGGCGAATTCACCCCTCCACTTT.

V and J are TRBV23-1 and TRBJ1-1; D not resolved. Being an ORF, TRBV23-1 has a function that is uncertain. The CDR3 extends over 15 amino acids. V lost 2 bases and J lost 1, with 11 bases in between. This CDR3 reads CASSQPSPGNTEAFF. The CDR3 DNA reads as TGCGCCAGCAGTCAACCCTCACCGGGGAACACTGAAGCTTTCTTT.

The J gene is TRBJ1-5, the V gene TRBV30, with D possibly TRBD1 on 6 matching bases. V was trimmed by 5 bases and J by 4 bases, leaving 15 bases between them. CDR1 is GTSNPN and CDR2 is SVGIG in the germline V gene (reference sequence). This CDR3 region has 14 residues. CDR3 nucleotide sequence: TGTGCCTGGGCAACGACAGGACGAAATCAGCCCCAGCATTTT. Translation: CAWATTGRNQPQHF.

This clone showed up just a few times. CDR3 sequence reads: CASSLDIRTTDTQYF. For the CDR3, the DNA is TGTGCCAGCAGCTTAGATATAAGGACTACAGATACGCAGTATTTT. The gene calls are TRBV11-2 and TRBJ2-3, with D possibly being TRBD2 (5 bases). The CDR3 totals 15 residues. Trimming removed 0 bases at V and 3 bases at J, with 10 bases between. The germline V gene encodes CDR1 SGHAT and CDR2 FQNNGV.

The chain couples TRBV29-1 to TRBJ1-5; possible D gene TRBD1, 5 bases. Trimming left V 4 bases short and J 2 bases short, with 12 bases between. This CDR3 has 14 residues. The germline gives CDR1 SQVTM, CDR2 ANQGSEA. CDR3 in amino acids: CSVGGGSGNQPQHF. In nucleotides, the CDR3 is TGCAGCGTTGGGGGGGGGAGCGGCAATCAGCCCCAGCATTTT.